Described below is a single T cell receptor (beta chain) sequence and its context. This specimen comes from a study of cytomegalovirus exposure and HLA in healthy donors. V was cut by 8 bases and J by 3 bases, with 8 bases left in between. This CDR3 spans 11 amino acids. CDR1 is MNHNS, CDR2 SASEGT, per germline. 60 Vbeta and 13 Jbeta primers were used in PCR. Sequencing was performed with immunoSEQ multiplex PCR; in TCRdb, only in-frame clones are kept and a portion is missing. The table includes hundreds of thousands of clones, approximately 84% detected once. V is TRBV6-1 and J is TRBJ2-7; D may be TRBD2 (6 bases). The TCR was taken from a woman aged 40 to 49 in good health and CMV-seronegative. The material sequenced was PBMCs. This CDR3 is CASDSGYEQYF. The CDR3 DNA follows: TGTGCCAGCGATAGCGGCTACGAGCAGTACTTC.